What follows is one T cell receptor beta chain and its context. The antigen remains unidentified. Repertoires were generated with immunoSEQ multiplex PCR, while TCRdb's copy carries only in-frame clones and drops some. The table has roughly 76,000 clones, 84% seen once. The sample is drawn from a study of OX40 agonist ivuxolimab in advanced cancers. Study-wide background: Ivuxolimab, which is an agonistic anti-OX40 (CD134) antibody, was administered to the patients. Of mixed ages from 23 to 79 and averaging roughly 66 years, the group was just under 85% male. General observations from the study: In CD8+ T cells, expanded clones were on average more numerous than in CD4+.

Germline CDR1 ENHRY, CDR2 SYGVKD. Trimming left V 1 base short and J 8 bases short, with 14 bases between. There are 15 residues in the CDR3. The chain recombines TRBV10-3 with TRBJ1-4; no firm D call. The sequencing here drew on CD4+ or CD8+ T cells sorted from blood, taken in a trial of the OX40 agonist ivuxolimab. The source of this sequence is an adult with an advanced solid tumor such as melanoma, head and neck, liver or kidney cancer. DNA for the CDR3: TGTGCCATCAGTGAGTTCCAGGCAGGAAAAGAAAAACTGTTTTTT. Translation: CAISEFQAGKEKLFF.